Below are 10 T cell receptor beta chains sequenced from a single sample in a study of T cell responses to AZD1222 COVID-19 vaccine. Assay used: immunoSEQ multiplex PCR; TCRdb lists only in-frame clones, some missing. This sample has around 120,000 clones, with approximately 85% found just once. The source material was peripheral blood, sampled on day 0 of AZD1222 vaccination. The receptors here all came from an adult in good health.

The genes are TRBV14 and TRBJ2-3; 9 nucleotides line up with TRBD1. Germline CDR1 and CDR2: SGHDN and FVKESK. After removal of 3 bases from V and 6 bases from J, the junction contained 4 bases not matched to a gene. This CDR3 contains 14 residues. CDR3: CASSQDRGADTQYF. The CDR3, as DNA: TGTGCCAGCAGCCAGGACAGGGGAGCGGATACGCAGTATTTT.

The chain has TRBV19 and TRBJ1-5, with D possibly being TRBD1 (5 bases). V gave up 3 bases and J gave up 4 bases, with 13 bases separating them. This CDR3 has 15 amino acids. Germline V gene lookup returns CDR1 LNHDA and CDR2 SQIVND (reference sequence). This CDR3 is CASSMGRVGNQPQHF. CDR3 DNA sequence: TGTGCCAGTAGTATGGGCAGGGTAGGGAATCAGCCCCAGCATTTT.

This chain uses TRBV9 with TRBJ1-1; a weak D match, TRBD1 (6 bases). In germline, CDR1 is SGDLS, CDR2 YYNGEE. The CDR3 contains 18 residues. V lost 0 bases and J 1 base, leaving 19 bases between the germline ends. CDR3 in amino acids: CASSVVGTGAGRNTEAFF. The CDR3 DNA reads TGTGCCAGCAGCGTAGTTGGGACGGGGGCCGGGCGGAACACTGAAGCTTTCTTT.

This clone has only a few counts. The chain carries TRBV7-9 and TRBJ1-6; no reliable D call. The V gene lost 6 bases and the J gene lost 8 bases, with 5 bases spanning the gap. The CDR3 length is 11 residues. Germline CDR1 SEHNR, CDR2 FQNEAQ (reference sequence). CDR3 region: CASSIDSPLHF. In nucleotides, the CDR3 is TGTGCCAGCAGTATTGATTCACCCCTCCACTTT.

This clone was found once. The chain has TRBV3-1 (or the pseudogene TRBV3-2) and TRBJ1-4; D unclear. Germline assignment: CDR1 LGHDT and CDR2 YNNKEL (reference sequence). CDR3 length equals 14 residues. The V end lost 5 bases, the J end lost 2 bases, and 9 bases lay between the germline ends. The DNA of the CDR3 is TGTGCCAGCAGCAACCGGGAGACTAATGAAAAACTGTTTTTT. Residues: CASSNRETNEKLFF.

The V gene is TRBV28, the J gene TRBJ1-1; possible D gene TRBD1, 6 bases. The V and J ends lost 5 bases and 1 base respectively, with 11 bases between them. The germline V gene has CDR1 MDHEN and CDR2 SYDVKM. The CDR3 is made up of 14 amino acids. Here the CDR3 reads CASSRRGANTEAFF. Written as DNA, the CDR3 is TGTGCCAGCAGTCGGCGGGGGGCGAACACTGAAGCTTTCTTT. The full variable domain, completed using reference TRBV28 and TRBJ1-1, is DVKVTQSSRYLVKRTGEKVFLECVQDMDHENMFWYRQDPGLGLRLIYFSYDVKMKEKGDIPEGYSVSREKKERFSLILESASTNQTSMYLCASSRRGANTEAFFGQGTRLTVV.

This clone was recorded once. The chain joins TRBV7-9 to TRBJ1-2, with D unclear. Germline CDR1 reads SEHNR; CDR2 reads FQNEAQ (reference sequence). The CDR3 is 10 residues long. V was pared by 1 base and J by 8 bases, with 2 bases between. As DNA, the CDR3 is TGTGCCAGCAGCTTAGGGGGCTACACCTTC. It codes for CASSLGGYTF.

V and J are TRBV6-4 and TRBJ1-5; D is undetermined. This CDR3 has 15 amino acids. V shed 3 bases and J shed 2 bases, with 11 bases lying between them. Per the germline V gene, CDR1 is MRHNA and CDR2 is SNTAGT. CDR3 in DNA: TGTGCCAGCAGTGAAGTAGGTGGGCGCAATCAGCCCCAGCATTTT. Protein sequence: CASSEVGGRNQPQHF.

This chain connects TRBV5-4 to TRBJ1-1; possible D gene TRBD1, 5 bases. Trimming took off 7 bases at V and 4 bases at J, with 14 bases between the two ends. Germline V gene sequence: CDR1 SGHNT, CDR2 YYREEE (reference sequence). The CDR3 loop spans 13 amino acids. CDR3 sequence (DNA): TGTGCCAGCGGAGACAGAGTTGTCACTGAAGCTTTCTTT. The encoded protein is CASGDRVVTEAFF.

The V call is TRBV3-1 (or the pseudogene TRBV3-2), the J call TRBJ2-7; D is tentatively TRBD1 or TRBD2 (5 bases each). V was cut by 4 bases and J by 0 bases, with 13 bases left in between. This CDR3 is 15 amino acids long. CDR1 is LGHDT, CDR2 YNNKEL, per germline (reference sequence). The CDR3 nucleotides are TGTGCCAGCAGCCCCCTGGGACGGGCCTCCTACGAGCAGTACTTC. Translating it yields CASSPLGRASYEQYF.